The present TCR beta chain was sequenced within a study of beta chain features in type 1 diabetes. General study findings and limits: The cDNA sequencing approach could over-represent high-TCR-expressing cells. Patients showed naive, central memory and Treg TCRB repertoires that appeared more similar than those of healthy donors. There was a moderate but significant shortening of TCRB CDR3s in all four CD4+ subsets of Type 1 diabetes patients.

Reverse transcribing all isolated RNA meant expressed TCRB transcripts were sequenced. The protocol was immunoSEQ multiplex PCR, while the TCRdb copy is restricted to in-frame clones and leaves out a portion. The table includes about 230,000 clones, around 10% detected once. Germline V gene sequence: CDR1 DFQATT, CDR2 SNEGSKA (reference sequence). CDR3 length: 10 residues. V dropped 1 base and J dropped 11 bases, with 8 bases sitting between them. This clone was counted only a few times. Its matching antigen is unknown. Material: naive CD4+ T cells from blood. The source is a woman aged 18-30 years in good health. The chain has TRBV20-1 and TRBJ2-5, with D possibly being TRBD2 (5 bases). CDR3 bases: TGCAGTGCTAGAGTACTAGAGCAGTACTTC. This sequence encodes CSARVLEQYF.